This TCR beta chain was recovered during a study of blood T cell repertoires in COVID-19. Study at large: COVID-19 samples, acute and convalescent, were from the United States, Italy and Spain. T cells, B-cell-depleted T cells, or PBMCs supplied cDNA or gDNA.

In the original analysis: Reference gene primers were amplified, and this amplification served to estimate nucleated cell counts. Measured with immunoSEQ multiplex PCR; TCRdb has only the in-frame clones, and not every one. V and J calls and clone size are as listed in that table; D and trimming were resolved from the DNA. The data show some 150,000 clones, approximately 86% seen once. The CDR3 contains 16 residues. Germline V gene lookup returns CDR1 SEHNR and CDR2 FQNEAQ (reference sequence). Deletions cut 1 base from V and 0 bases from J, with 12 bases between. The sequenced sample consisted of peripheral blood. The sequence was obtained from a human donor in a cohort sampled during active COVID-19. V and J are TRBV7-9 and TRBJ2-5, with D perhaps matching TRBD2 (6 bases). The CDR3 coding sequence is TGTGCCAGCAGCTTAGGTCCGGGGGTTTACCAAGAGACCCAGTACTTC. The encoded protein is CASSLGPGVYQETQYF.